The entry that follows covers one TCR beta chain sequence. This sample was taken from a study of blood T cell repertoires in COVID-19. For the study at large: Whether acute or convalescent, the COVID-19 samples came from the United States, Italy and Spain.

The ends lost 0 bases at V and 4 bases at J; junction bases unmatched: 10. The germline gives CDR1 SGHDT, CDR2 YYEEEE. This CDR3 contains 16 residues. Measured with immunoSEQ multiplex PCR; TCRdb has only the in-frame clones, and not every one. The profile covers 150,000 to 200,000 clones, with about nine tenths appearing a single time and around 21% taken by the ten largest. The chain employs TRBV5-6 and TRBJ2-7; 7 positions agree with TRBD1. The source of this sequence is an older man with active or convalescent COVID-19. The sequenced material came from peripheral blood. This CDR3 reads CASSLDRSGGRYEQYF. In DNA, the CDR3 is TGTGCCAGCAGCTTGGATAGGTCAGGGGGACGGTACGAGCAGTACTTC. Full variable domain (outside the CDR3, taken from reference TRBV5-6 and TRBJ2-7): DAGVTQSPTHLIKTRGQQVTLRCSPKSGHDTVSWYQQALGQGPQFIFQYYEEEERQRGNFPDRFSGHQFPNYSSELNVNALLLGDSALYLCASSLDRSGGRYEQYFGPGTRLTVT.